These T cell receptor beta chains were read from a single sample in a study of T cells in Graves' hyperthyroidism and ophthalmopathy. TCRdb analysed the multiplex PCR reads with MiXCR anew, one entry per CDR3 protein. In the table there are roughly 700,000 distinct CDR3 sequences, 14% of which are singletons. The sample consisted of blood. All receptors come from a woman younger than 30 with Graves' hyperthyroidism. CDR3s include the opening cysteine and the closing phenylalanine or tryptophan. A D gene is named only where the DNA matches it firmly. The listing skips clone size in some rows; elsewhere it reads once, few, many or a size class.

size	V	J	D	CDR3	DNA
many	TRBV9	TRBJ1-2	-	CASSALDTNYGYTF	TGTGCCAGCAGCGCCCTTGACACGAACTATGGCTACACCTTC
-	TRBV5-4	TRBJ1-6	-	CASSLAGVVNSPLHF	TGTGCCAGCAGCTTGGCGGGGGTAGTTAATTCACCCCTCCACTTT
few	TRBV7-9	TRBJ2-3	-	CASSLFSIEADTQYF	TGTGCCAGCAGCTTATTTTCGATAGAAGCAGATACGCAGTATTTT
few	TRBV20-1	TRBJ1-1	-	CSAREGANEAFF	TGCAGTGCTAGAGAGGGTGCGAATGAAGCTTTCTTT
few	TRBV19	TRBJ1-4	TRBD1	CASRPRDSANEKLFF	TGTGCCAGTAGACCCCGGGACAGCGCTAATGAAAAACTGTTTTTT
few	TRBV29-1	TRBJ1-2	-	CSVDDGYGYTF	TGCAGCGTTGACGACGGTTATGGCTACACCTTC
few	TRBV25-1	TRBJ2-1	-	CASSEWAGEQFF	TGTGCCAGCAGTGAATGGGCGGGGGAGCAGTTCTTC
many	TRBV30	TRBJ2-7	-	CAWSVRDLSSYEQYF	TGTGCCTGGAGTGTCCGGGACTTGAGCTCCTACGAGCAGTACTTC
few	TRBV6-6	TRBJ2-3	TRBD2	CASSYSRGAGGPSIPDTQYF	TGTGCCAGCAGTTACTCTCGCGGAGCGGGAGGGCCCTCCATCCCAGATACGCAGTATTTT
few	TRBV19	TRBJ2-2	TRBD2	CASGTSGSGGELFF	TGTGCCAGTGGGACTAGCGGGAGTGGCGGGGAGCTGTTTTTT
many	TRBV18	TRBJ1-2	TRBD1	CASFRDRVHGYTF	TGTGCCAGCTTCCGGGACAGGGTGCATGGCTACACCTTC
-	TRBV20-1	TRBJ1-2	TRBD1	CSASNRGSDGYTF	TGCAGTGCTAGTAACAGGGGGAGCGACGGCTACACCTTC
few	TRBV2	TRBJ2-3	-	CATRTPQLSDTQYF	TGTGCCACTAGGACACCCCAGCTCTCGGATACGCAGTATTTT
many	TRBV20-1	TRBJ2-7	TRBD2	CRGGLAGAYEQYF	TGCAGGGGGGGACTAGCGGGAGCCTACGAGCAGTACTTC
-	TRBV29-1	TRBJ2-4	-	CSVESGVIQYF	TGCAGCGTTGAATCGGGGGTCATTCAGTACTTC
-	TRBV30	TRBJ2-1	TRBD2	CAGWTSGAPIYNEQFF	TGTGCCGGATGGACTAGCGGGGCACCCATCTACAATGAGCAGTTCTTC
many	TRBV13	TRBJ2-1	-	CASRIFGGYNEQFF	TGTGCCAGCCGGATATTTGGGGGATACAATGAGCAGTTCTTC
many	TRBV4-1	TRBJ2-7	TRBD2	CASSQSWKWTSGTYEQYF	TGCGCCAGCAGCCAAAGCTGGAAGTGGACTAGCGGGACGTACGAGCAGTACTTC
many	TRBV18	TRBJ2-7	-	CASSPISRDGEQYF	TGTGCCAGCTCACCGATTTCCAGGGATGGCGAGCAGTACTTC
-	TRBV5-1	TRBJ2-1	TRBD2	CASSFIAGGLLSVAYNEQFF	TGCGCCAGCAGCTTTATAGCGGGAGGCCTCCTTTCGGTTGCCTACAATGAGCAGTTCTTC
-	TRBV29-1	TRBJ2-1	-	CSVGLKAGVYNEQFF	TGCAGCGTTGGTCTGAAGGCAGGGGTCTACAATGAGCAGTTCTTC
-	TRBV30	TRBJ1-1	-	CAWSTSGLSNTEAFF	TGTGCCTGGAGTACGTCAGGTCTATCGAACACTGAAGCTTTCTTT
many	TRBV28	TRBJ2-3	-	CASSPSSGFTDTQYF	TGTGCCAGCAGTCCTAGCAGCGGTTTCACAGATACGCAGTATTTT
-	TRBV28	TRBJ1-1	-	CASSFFGEDTEAFF	TGTGCCAGCAGTTTTTTTGGGGAAGACACTGAAGCTTTCTTT
many	TRBV6-6	TRBJ2-7	TRBD1	CASSYSGQGALEQYF	TGTGCCAGCAGTTATAGCGGACAGGGGGCGCTTGAGCAGTACTTC
-	TRBV6-5	TRBJ2-3	TRBD2	CASSYTGGLAGEDTQYF	TGTGCCAGCAGTTACACCGGGGGACTCGCGGGAGAAGATACGCAGTATTTT
few	TRBV29-1	TRBJ2-7	TRBD1	CSVVRDSNYEQYF	TGCAGCGTTGTTAGGGACAGCAACTACGAGCAGTACTTC
-	TRBV29-1	TRBJ2-1	-	CSVGRGQPGGDEQFF	TGCAGCGTCGGTCGCGGACAACCAGGCGGTGATGAGCAGTTCTTC
-	TRBV6-1	TRBJ2-1	TRBD2	CASSSSGRANSVNEQFF	TGTGCCAGCAGTAGTAGCGGGAGGGCCAATTCGGTCAACGAGCAGTTCTTC
many	TRBV30	TRBJ1-5	-	CAWNSYNQPQHF	TGTGCCTGGAACTCGTACAATCAGCCCCAGCATTTT
many	TRBV6-6	TRBJ1-2	-	CASSYGRASGYTF	TGTGCCAGCAGTTACGGCCGAGCTTCTGGCTACACCTTC
few	TRBV7-9	TRBJ1-1	-	CASSFPDGSNTEAFF	TGTGCCAGCAGCTTCCCGGACGGTTCGAACACTGAAGCTTTCTTT
many	TRBV7-9	TRBJ2-2	-	CASSLVHKNTGELFF	TGTGCCAGCAGCTTAGTACACAAGAACACCGGGGAGCTGTTTTTT
-	TRBV3-1	TRBJ2-1	TRBD2	CASSHSGLAGGPRNEQFF	TGTGCCAGCAGCCATTCCGGACTAGCGGGAGGGCCTCGGAATGAGCAGTTCTTC
many	TRBV30	TRBJ2-1	TRBD2	CAWRRTSGLGSYNEQFF	TGTGCCTGGAGACGGACTAGCGGTTTGGGTTCCTACAATGAGCAGTTCTTC
once	TRBV29-1	TRBJ2-7	-	CSAIGDGYEQYF	TGCAGCGCCATAGGGGACGGCTACGAGCAGTACTTC
-	TRBV18	TRBJ2-3	TRBD2	CASSLAALAGGPSGADTQYF	TGTGCCAGCTCATTAGCAGCTCTAGCGGGAGGGCCCTCAGGGGCAGATACGCAGTATTTT
many	TRBV6-2/TRBV6-3	TRBJ1-1	TRBD1	CASSYSVFDRDIGGMNTEAFF	TGTGCCAGCAGTTACTCGGTTTTTGACAGGGACATAGGTGGCATGAACACTGAAGCTTTCTTT
many	TRBV9	TRBJ1-1	-	CASSVGGRQNTEAFF	TGTGCCAGCAGCGTAGGAGGCCGGCAGAACACTGAAGCTTTCTTT
many	TRBV19	TRBJ2-1	-	CASSIGAGYNEQFF	TGTGCCAGTAGTATTGGGGCAGGATACAATGAGCAGTTCTTC
-	TRBV4-3	TRBJ1-4	TRBD1	CASSFRQGPNEKLFF	TGCGCCAGCAGCTTCCGACAGGGACCTAATGAAAAACTGTTTTTT
few	TRBV7-9	TRBJ2-7	-	CASSPWGLDPYEQYF	TGTGCCAGCAGCCCCTGGGGTCTAGATCCCTACGAGCAGTACTTC
many	TRBV27	TRBJ2-7	TRBD2	CASSLGSGRNYEQYF	TGTGCCAGCAGTTTAGGCAGCGGGAGGAACTACGAGCAGTACTTC
many	TRBV6-2/TRBV6-3	TRBJ2-7	-	CASIRGPGPTYEQYF	TGTGCCAGCATCCGAGGTCCGGGCCCCACCTACGAGCAGTACTTC
-	TRBV7-2	TRBJ1-1	-	CASNLAGALNTEAFF	TGTGCCAGCAACTTAGCAGGTGCACTGAACACTGAAGCTTTCTTT
many	TRBV6-4	TRBJ1-1	-	CASSGDKGTEAFF	TGTGCCAGCAGTGGGGACAAAGGCACTGAAGCTTTCTTT
few	TRBV29-1	TRBJ2-5	TRBD2	CSVSGTKVQETQYF	TGCAGCGTTTCCGGGACTAAAGTCCAAGAGACCCAGTACTTC
-	TRBV12-5	TRBJ2-7	-	CASGNPSKSSYEQYF	TGTGCTAGTGGTAACCCTTCGAAAAGCTCCTACGAGCAGTACTTC
many	TRBV5-1	TRBJ1-1	-	CASSPNRNTEAFF	TGCGCCAGCAGCCCCAATCGGAACACTGAAGCTTTCTTT
many	TRBV6-1	TRBJ2-5	-	CASRGQLAETQYF	TGTGCCAGCCGTGGGCAGCTTGCAGAGACCCAGTACTTC
many	TRBV28	TRBJ1-5	-	CASSLGVTPAAQHF	TGTGCCAGCAGTCTGGGAGTAACACCGGCAGCCCAGCATTTT
few	TRBV4-1	TRBJ2-7	TRBD1	CASSQGGGQGAYEQYF	TGCGCCAGCAGCCAAGGCGGGGGACAGGGGGCTTACGAGCAGTACTTC
-	TRBV7-8	TRBJ2-5	TRBD1	CASSSVTGDPETQYF	TGTGCCAGCAGTTCCGTAACAGGGGATCCGGAGACCCAGTACTTC
many	TRBV12-3/TRBV12-4	TRBJ1-2	TRBD1	CASRNSGTGPYGYTF	TGTGCCAGCAGGAATTCCGGGACAGGGCCTTATGGCTACACCTTC
many	TRBV30	TRBJ2-1	TRBD2	CAWKGLADYNEQFF	TGTGCCTGGAAGGGACTAGCGGACTACAATGAGCAGTTCTTC
-	TRBV6-1	TRBJ1-1	-	CASSEWQKVEAFF	TGTGCCAGCAGTGAATGGCAGAAGGTCGAAGCTTTCTTT
many	TRBV6-1	TRBJ2-2	-	CASSTFGSTGELFF	TGTGCCAGCAGCACCTTCGGGTCCACCGGGGAGCTGTTTTTT
many	TRBV7-3	TRBJ2-3	-	CASSFDPQDTQYF	TGTGCCAGCAGCTTCGACCCACAGGATACGCAGTATTTT